One sample yielded the 14 T cell receptor beta chains listed below, sequenced in a study of OX40 agonist ivuxolimab in advanced cancers. Assay: immunoSEQ multiplex PCR; the TCRdb copy retains only in-frame clones and omits some. The table records roughly 63,000 clones, about 91% of them present only once. Sequenced material: CD4+ or CD8+ T cells sorted from blood, taken in a trial of the OX40 agonist ivuxolimab. Every receptor here comes from an adult with an advanced solid tumor such as melanoma, head and neck, liver or kidney cancer.

This chain connects TRBV6-6 to TRBJ1-5; D is unresolved. The CDR3 is 12 residues long. Trimming left V 0 bases short and J 6 bases short, with 3 bases between. Germline CDR1 MNHNY, CDR2 SVGAGI (reference sequence). The chain's CDR3 is CASSYSGQPQHF. CDR3 sequence (DNA): TGTGCCAGCAGTTACTCGGGTCAGCCCCAGCATTTT.

The V gene is TRBV27, the J gene TRBJ2-7; D is possibly TRBD2 (6 bases). Germline V gene sequence: CDR1 MNHEY, CDR2 SMNVEV (reference sequence). With 3 bases removed from V and 13 bases from J, the gap between germline ends came to 19 bases. This CDR3 spans 13 amino acids. This CDR3 is CASSFRVGGADYF. CDR3 in DNA: TGTGCCAGCAGTTTCAGAGTAGGAGGGGCGGACTACTTC.

Worth noting for this clone: Within the sample, other DNA sequences also encode this same CDR3. V and J are TRBV27 and TRBJ1-5, with D hard to call. Between the trimmed V and J ends, which lost 2 bases and 2 bases, there was a span of 7 bases. Germline V lookup: CDR1 MNHEY, CDR2 SMNVEV (reference sequence). This CDR3 has 14 residues. CDR3 protein: CASSLGQGNQPQHF. CDR3 in DNA: TGTGCCAGCAGTTTAGGCCAGGGCAATCAGCCCCAGCATTTT.

This chain joins TRBV27 and TRBJ1-6; D unresolved. The germline V and J ends were trimmed by 1 base and 8 bases, with 12 bases remaining between them. CDR1 MNHEY and CDR2 SMNVEV come from the germline V gene (reference sequence). CDR3 length equals 15 residues. Written as DNA, the CDR3 is TGTGCCAGCAGTTTATTCGGTAACCTGGATTCACCCCTCCACTTT. Its protein is CASSLFGNLDSPLHF.

The chain recombines TRBV27 with TRBJ2-3; TRBD2 might be the D (6 bases). This CDR3 spans 16 amino acids. Trimming pared 3 bases from V and 5 bases from J, leaving 18 bases between. Germline V gene sequence: CDR1 MNHEY, CDR2 SMNVEV (reference sequence). The CDR3 reads CASSFLRDSPKDTQYF. CDR3 in DNA: TGTGCCAGCAGTTTCCTCCGGGACTCCCCGAAAGATACGCAGTATTTT.

The genes are TRBV4-2 and TRBJ1-3; D gene unclear. CDR1 and CDR2 from the germline V gene are LGHNA and YNFKEQ. The CDR3 consists of 16 residues. V was pared by 0 bases and J by 6 bases, with 15 bases between. The CDR3 nucleotides read TGTGCCAGCAGCCAAGAAACGGCCTCTCTAGAAAACACCATATATTTT. Translation gives CASSQETASLENTIYF.

This chain joins TRBV7-9 and TRBJ2-1; 14 bases are shared with TRBD2. Trimming removed 4 bases from V and 4 bases from J; junction bases left unmatched: 6. The germline gives CDR1 SEHNR, CDR2 FQNEAQ (reference sequence). The CDR3 is 17 residues long. CDR3 sequence (DNA): TGTGCCAGCAGCTCGGGACTAGCGGGGGAAGCGTACAATGAGCAGTTCTTC. It specifies CASSSGLAGEAYNEQFF.

The chain is built from TRBV9 and TRBJ2-7; D remains ambiguous. The ends were cut back, 3 bases at V and 2 bases at J, with 15 bases in the middle. This CDR3 comprises 15 residues. The germline gives CDR1 SGDLS, CDR2 YYNGEE. In DNA, the CDR3 is TGTGCCAGCAGCGGGTCCTCCAGTATTCCCTACGAGCAGTACTTC. Protein sequence: CASSGSSSIPYEQYF.

The rearrangement uses TRBV5-5 and TRBJ2-1; 9 bases align to TRBD2. CDR3 length equals 16 residues. V lost 0 bases and J lost 2; bases outside the gene matches: 3. Germline V gene sequence: CDR1 SGHKS, CDR2 YYEKEE (reference sequence). This CDR3 reads CASSLEGTSPYNEQFF. CDR3 nucleotide sequence: TGTGCCAGCAGCTTGGAAGGGACTAGCCCCTACAATGAGCAGTTCTTC.

The rearrangement joins TRBV7-8 to TRBJ2-1; 14 bases line up with TRBD2. Germline V gene lookup returns CDR1 SGHVS and CDR2 FQNEAQ. The CDR3 consists of 15 residues. Germline trimming cut 6 bases from V and 9 bases from J; bases unmatched to any gene: 7. The CDR3 DNA reads TGTGCCAGCAGGCCGGGACTAGCGGGAGTAGGTGAGCAGTTCTTC. It is translated as CASRPGLAGVGEQFF.

Points on this clone: A read error may produce the germline difference seen at one junction end. V and J are TRBV6-5 and TRBJ1-2; D unresolved. The CDR3 is 14 residues long. The V gene's germline CDR1 is MNHEY and CDR2 SVGAGI. The CDR3 here is CASSYSAALDGLDF. CDR3 nucleotide sequence: TGTGCCAGCAGTTACTCCGCAGCCCTCGACGGACTTGACTTC.

The chain has TRBV28 and TRBJ2-7, with a possible D match to TRBD2 (6 bases). This CDR3 has 13 amino acids. Trimming removed 6 bases from V and 2 bases from J, with 11 bases in between. CDR1 and CDR2 from the germline V gene are MDHEN and SYDVKM. The chain's CDR3 is CASRPGGTYEQYF. The CDR3 DNA reads TGTGCCAGCAGGCCCGGAGGGACCTACGAGCAGTACTTC.

The chain recombines TRBV27 with TRBJ1-4; no clear D. The CDR3 runs to 12 residues. The germline V gene has CDR1 MNHEY and CDR2 SMNVEV (reference sequence). V lost 4 bases and J lost 9, with 9 bases in between. The CDR3 sequence: CASSSIDQKLFF. CDR3 in DNA: TGTGCCAGCAGTTCAATCGACCAAAAACTGTTTTTT.

The genes are TRBV7-6 and TRBJ2-7; 9 nucleotides match TRBD2. J lost 5 bases, V lost 5 bases, and 10 bases had no gene match. Germline V CDR1 and CDR2: SGHVS, FNYEAQ. The CDR3 runs to 15 residues. Written as DNA, the CDR3 is TGTGCCAGCAGCCCTAAATTAGCGGGAGCCCACGAGCAGTACTTC. Protein sequence: CASSPKLAGAHEQYF.